Listed below are T cell receptor beta chains from one sample, sequenced in a study of regulatory T cells in long-lasting Graves disease. Each CDR3 protein gets one entry after TCRdb re-called the multiplex PCR reads with MiXCR. The sample has 400,000 to 500,000 distinct CDR3 sequences; about 14% are singletons. The data were also submitted as part of a second study, on T cells in Graves' hyperthyroidism and ophthalmopathy.

The material sequenced was peripheral blood mononuclear cells (PBMCs), taken at new diagnosis, from a patient treated with antithyroid drugs. These receptors all come from a woman aged 50 to 60 with Graves disease. Each CDR3 is given with its conserved first and last residue. A D gene is named only where the DNA matches it firmly. Clone size is not always given. Where it is, it says once, few, many or a class for expanded clones.

V gene	clone size	J gene	D gene	CDR3 DNA	CDR3 protein
TRBV20-1	many	TRBJ1-5	.	TGCAGTGCTAGAGGACAGGCTGGGCATTATCAGCCCCAGCATTTT	CSARGQAGHYQPQHF
TRBV7-9	.	TRBJ1-2	.	TGTGCCAGCAGCTCGACCAATACACCGTACGACTATGGCTACACCTTC	CASSSTNTPYDYGYTF
TRBV27	few	TRBJ2-1	.	TGTGCCAGCAGTGCGGGACAGGCCCCTTCGGGGGGTGAGCAGTTCTTC	CASSAGQAPSGGEQFF
TRBV28	many	TRBJ1-2	TRBD1	TGTGCCAGCAGTTTTGGACAGGGCTATGGCTACACCTTC	CASSFGQGYGYTF
TRBV2	many	TRBJ2-2	.	TGTGCCAGCAGTGATGTGTTGGACACCGGGGAGCTGTTTTTT	CASSDVLDTGELFF
TRBV2	few	TRBJ2-5	TRBD2	TGTGCCAGTACTAGCGACCAAGAGACCCAGTACTTC	CASTSDQETQYF
TRBV6-1	.	TRBJ2-2	.	.	CASSEGPLSYEQYFGPGTGELFF
TRBV12-3/TRBV12-4	.	TRBJ2-7	.	TGTGCCACAGGGCTTGGAGGCTACGAGCAGTACTTC	CATGLGGYEQYF
TRBV5-1	.	TRBJ2-1	TRBD2	TGCGCCAGCAGTTCTAGCGGGATATTCTACAATGAGCAGTTCTTC	CASSSSGIFYNEQFF
TRBV5-1	.	TRBJ2-6	.	TGCGCCAGCAGCTGGACAATTTCTGGGGCCAACGTCCTGACTTTC	CASSWTISGANVLTF
TRBV18	few	TRBJ2-1	TRBD1	TGTGCCAGCTCACTCACAACAGGGGGCTCCTACAATGAGCAGTTCTTC	CASSLTTGGSYNEQFF
TRBV7-9	many	TRBJ2-5	.	TGTGCCAGCAGCTTTCGACAGGATCAAGAGACCCAGTACTTC	CASSFRQDQETQYF
TRBV12-3/TRBV12-4	many	TRBJ1-1	.	TGTGCCAGCAGTTTTAGGGGAGGGCAGGTGGATGAAGCTTTCTTT	CASSFRGGQVDEAFF
TRBV7-8	many	TRBJ2-7	TRBD2	TGTGCCAGCGGCCTCACTAGCGGGAGCGGATACGAGCAGTACTTC	CASGLTSGSGYEQYF
TRBV11-2	many	TRBJ2-2	.	TGTGCCAGCAGCCAAAACCGTCGGGGGACAGTATCACGGACCGGGGAGCTGTTTTTT	CASSQNRRGTVSRTGELFF
TRBV5-1	.	TRBJ1-3	.	TGCGCCAGCAGCTTGGTACAGGGAACTGGAAACACCATATATTTT	CASSLVQGTGNTIYF
TRBV3-1	many	TRBJ1-2	.	TGTGCCAGCAGCCAGACAGGTGGCTACACCTTC	CASSQTGGYTF
TRBV30	few	TRBJ2-3	TRBD2	TGTGCCTGGAAGGACAGACTAGCGGCTCGAGGCAAGTCCACAGATACGCAGTATTTT	CAWKDRLAARGKSTDTQYF
TRBV5-1	.	TRBJ2-7	TRBD1	TGCGCCAGCAGCCATGGGGGACAGGGGATAGGCGAGCAGTACTTC	CASSHGGQGIGEQYF
TRBV2	many	TRBJ2-7	TRBD2	TGTGCCAGCAGACTAGCGGGAGTCCACGAGCAGTACTTC	CASRLAGVHEQYF
TRBV20-1	.	TRBJ2-3	.	TGCAGTGCTCCCCCTGGCAGCACAGATACGCAGTATTTT	CSAPPGSTDTQYF
TRBV2	few	TRBJ1-2	.	TGTGCCCGGCCCGGGGGGGAGAGGTATGGCTACACCTTC	CARPGGERYGYTF
TRBV20-1	many	TRBJ2-7	.	TGCAGTGCTAGAGATCACGCTAGCGAGCGCTACGAGCAGTACTTC	CSARDHASERYEQYF
TRBV6-1	few	TRBJ1-2	.	TGTGCCAGCAGTGTAGGGAGGAAGGCTAACTATGGCTACACCTTC	CASSVGRKANYGYTF
TRBV4-1	.	TRBJ2-3	TRBD2	TGCGCCAGCAGCCAACCTAGCGGTGGAACAGATACGCAGTATTTT	CASSQPSGGTDTQYF
TRBV30	.	TRBJ2-7	.	TGTGCCTGGAGTTTGGACAGACCCTATGCCGAGCAGTACTTC	CAWSLDRPYAEQYF
TRBV7-3	.	TRBJ2-3	.	TGTGCCAGCAGCTTTACTCTAGCGCATGGCACAGATACGCAGTATTTT	CASSFTLAHGTDTQYF
TRBV5-1	many	TRBJ2-3	TRBD2	TGCGCCAGCAGCTTGCAGCGGGATCGCACAGATACGCAGTATTTT	CASSLQRDRTDTQYF
TRBV4-1	.	TRBJ2-7	.	TGCGCCAGCAGCCAAGATGAGACAGGTGGTACCTACGAGCAGTACTTC	CASSQDETGGTYEQYF
TRBV29-1	many	TRBJ2-3	TRBD2	TGCAGCGTTTACCGGGAGGGTACAGATACGCAGTATTTT	CSVYREGTDTQYF
TRBV10-3	few	TRBJ1-1	.	TGTGCCATCAGACAGGACACTAACACTGAAGCTTTCTTT	CAIRQDTNTEAFF
TRBV7-9	.	TRBJ2-3	.	TGTGCCAGCAGCTTAGCGGTTGGCGGTCGCACAGATACGCAGTATTTT	CASSLAVGGRTDTQYF
TRBV7-9	.	TRBJ2-1	TRBD1	TGTGCCAGCAGCAGAACAAAAGGGACAGTTAACTACAATGAGCAGTTCTTC	CASSRTKGTVNYNEQFF
TRBV11-2	many	TRBJ2-5	.	TGTGCCAGCAGCTTAGGGCAGGGATTCCAAGAGACCCAGTACTTC	CASSLGQGFQETQYF
TRBV28	many	TRBJ2-7	TRBD1	TGTGCCAGCAGCCGGACAGGGGGCTTATACGAGCAGTACTTC	CASSRTGGLYEQYF
TRBV12-3/TRBV12-4	few	TRBJ2-2	.	TGTGCCAGCAGATCCGACCCTAGCCCCGGGGAGCTGTTTTTT	CASRSDPSPGELFF
TRBV20-1	many	TRBJ2-7	.	TGCAGTGCTAGGGGTCCCAGCTCCTACGAGCAGTACTTC	CSARGPSSYEQYF
TRBV28	many	TRBJ2-7	.	TGTGCCAGCAGTTTAATTGGGGCTCGAACCTACGAGCAGTACTTC	CASSLIGARTYEQYF
TRBV19	.	TRBJ2-1	.	TGTGCCAGTAGTATACAGGGAATCTACAATGAGCAGTTCTTC	CASSIQGIYNEQFF
TRBV14	.	TRBJ2-1	.	TGTGCCAGCAGCCAAGAGTTAGGCACGTGGGGGAGTTCGTACAATGAGCAGTTCTTC	CASSQELGTWGSSYNEQFF
TRBV6-1	many	TRBJ1-1	TRBD1	TGTGCCAGCAGTGCTCAGGGGGAGACTGAAGCTTTCTTT	CASSAQGETEAFF
TRBV9	many	TRBJ2-2	TRBD2	TGTGCCAGCAGCTCACGGACTAGCGGGGCCGGGGAGCTGTTTTTT	CASSSRTSGAGELFF
TRBV7-9	many	TRBJ2-7	.	TGTGCCAGCAGCTTAGAGGGGGGGAGCGAGCAGTACTTC	CASSLEGGSEQYF
TRBV6-2/TRBV6-3	many	TRBJ2-1	TRBD2	TGTGCCAGCAGTTCACTAGCGGCCTACAATGAGCAGTTCTTC	CASSSLAAYNEQFF
TRBV9	few	TRBJ2-1	.	TGTGCCAGCAGCATAGGGGGTTCCCGTTTGGTCTTC	CASSIGGSRLVF
TRBV7-2	many	TRBJ2-1	TRBD2	TGTGCCAGCAGCACAGGACTAGCGGTAGGCAATGAGCAGTTCTTC	CASSTGLAVGNEQFF
TRBV5-1	many	TRBJ1-1	.	TGCGCCAGCAGCTTGGATGCGGGAGGCGACACTGAAGCTTTCTTT	CASSLDAGGDTEAFF
TRBV6-1	many	TRBJ2-7	.	TGTGCCAGCAGTGAAGCCAGGGTTGGGTACGAGCAGTACTTC	CASSEARVGYEQYF
TRBV20-1	few	TRBJ1-1	.	TGCAGTGCTATTCGATCGGCGGGTCGAGAAGCTTTCTTT	CSAIRSAGREAFF
TRBV18	many	TRBJ2-3	.	TGTGCCAGCTCACTCTTGGATAAAGCCGGTGATACGCAGTATTTT	CASSLLDKAGDTQYF
TRBV9	.	TRBJ2-2	TRBD2	TGTGCCAGCAGCGTAGAGGGAGCTGGACTAGCGAACACCGGGGAGCTGTTTTTT	CASSVEGAGLANTGELFF
TRBV10-3	.	TRBJ2-7	.	TGTGCCATCAGTGAATCTCTAGCTAGCACCTACGAGCAGTACTTC	CAISESLASTYEQYF
TRBV4-1	many	TRBJ1-1	.	TGCGCCAGCAGCCAAGCTGGTAACCGGAACACTGAAGCTTTCTTT	CASSQAGNRNTEAFF
TRBV20-1	many	TRBJ2-3	TRBD1	TGCAGTGCTAGACTGGACAGGGGGAGGGCAGATACGCAGTATTTT	CSARLDRGRADTQYF
TRBV3-1	many	TRBJ2-3	TRBD2	TGTGCCAGTGGGACTAGCGGGAGGGCAGATACGCAGTATTTT	CASGTSGRADTQYF
TRBV5-6	many	TRBJ2-7	TRBD2	TGTGCCAGCAGCCCGCTAGCGGGCCCCTACGAGCAGTACTTC	CASSPLAGPYEQYF
TRBV12-3/TRBV12-4	many	TRBJ1-2	.	TGTGCCAGCAGTTTAGTTTACAGGGAGAGTGGTGGCTACACCTTC	CASSLVYRESGGYTF
TRBV5-1	many	TRBJ1-5	.	TGCGCCAGCAGCTTGTATGGGGGGCTCTATCAGCCCCAGCATTTT	CASSLYGGLYQPQHF
TRBV6-1	few	TRBJ2-7	TRBD2	TGTGCCAGCAGGACTAGCGTCGGCTCCTACGAGCAGTACTTC	CASRTSVGSYEQYF
TRBV19	.	TRBJ1-1	.	TGTGCCAGTAGTTGGGGCGTGCGTACTGAAGCTTTCTTT	CASSWGVRTEAFF